This is a list of T cell receptor beta chains from one sample in a study of blood T cell repertoires in COVID-19. The assay was immunoSEQ multiplex PCR, and TCRdb's table has in-frame clones only and misses some. The table lists approximately 89,000 clones, roughly 80% of them singletons. Sample: peripheral blood. The origin of the receptors is a human donor in a cohort sampled during active COVID-19. Each CDR3 is given with its conserved first and last residue. Fields, in order: J gene, V gene, clone size, D gene, CDR3 protein, CDR3 DNA. D genes are given only for firm matches. Rows may omit the clone size; those that give it use once, few, many or a size class.

TRBJ2-1,TRBV29-1,-,-,CSVSAELYNEQFF,TGCAGCGTTAGTGCAGAATTATACAATGAGCAGTTCTTC
TRBJ2-2,TRBV2,once,TRBD1,CASTRDRTNTGELFF,TGTGCCAGCACCCGGGACAGGACCAACACCGGGGAGCTGTTTTTT
TRBJ2-5,TRBV6-5,-,-,CASSYSGVQETQYF,TGTGCCAGCAGTTACTCGGGAGTTCAAGAGACCCAGTACTTC
TRBJ2-1,TRBV7-3,few,TRBD2,CASSQGLAGAYNEQFF,TGTGCCAGCAGCCAGGGACTAGCGGGAGCCTACAATGAGCAGTTCTTC
TRBJ1-1,TRBV27,once,-,CASSPRGQRDGEAFF,TGTGCCAGCAGCCCTAGGGGCCAGCGAGACGGTGAAGCTTTCTTT
TRBJ2-7,TRBV4-3,-,TRBD1,CASRAGTGAYEQYF,TGCGCCAGCAGGGCCGGGACAGGGGCTTACGAGCAGTACTTC
TRBJ1-3,TRBV23-1,-,TRBD1,CASSQPRGQGPSSGNTIYF,TGCGCCAGCAGTCAACCGAGGGGACAGGGACCGTCCTCTGGAAACACCATATATTTT
TRBJ1-1,TRBV28,-,-,CASKGGSLGNTEAFF,TGTGCCAGCAAAGGGGGAAGTTTGGGGAACACTGAAGCTTTCTTT
TRBJ2-7,TRBV27,-,-,CASSSLTTRYEQYF,TGTGCCAGCAGTTCTTTGACTACACGCTACGAGCAGTACTTC
TRBJ1-4,TRBV19,-,-,CASSMGHGHEKLFF,TGTGCCAGTAGTATGGGGCACGGGCATGAAAAACTGTTTTTT
TRBJ2-1,TRBV28,once,-,CASTRTGGSYNEQFF,TGTGCCAGCACCCGCACGGGTGGCTCCTACAATGAGCAGTTCTTC
TRBJ2-3,TRBV13,-,TRBD2,CASSLGLAGTHLSTDTQYF,TGTGCCAGCAGCTTAGGGCTAGCGGGAACACATCTAAGCACAGATACGCAGTATTTT
TRBJ1-4,TRBV19,-,-,CASSMGGATNEKLFF,TGTGCCAGTAGTATGGGGGGAGCAACTAATGAAAAACTGTTTTTT
TRBJ2-5,TRBV7-2,-,-,CASSPGTRQETQYF,TGTGCCAGCAGCCCAGGCACTCGTCAAGAGACCCAGTACTTC
TRBJ1-4,TRBV15,-,-,CATSRPGGANEKLFF,TGTGCCACCAGCAGACCCGGGGGGGCTAATGAAAAACTGTTTTTT
TRBJ2-2,TRBV11-3,few,-,CASSREGNGELFF,TGTGCCAGCAGCCGTGAGGGCAACGGGGAGCTGTTTTTT
TRBJ1-1,TRBV7-2,-,-,CASSFTMAEAFF,TGTGCCAGCAGCTTTACTATGGCGGAAGCTTTCTTT
TRBJ2-5,TRBV15,-,TRBD2,CATSRGGLSGRRDF,TGTGCCACCAGCAGGGGGGGCCTTAGCGGGAGGCGAGACTTC
TRBJ2-5,TRBV6-6,-,-,CASSQTPQETQYF,TGTGCCAGCAGCCAGACACCTCAAGAGACCCAGTACTTC
TRBJ2-1,TRBV7-3,many,TRBD1,CASSQTGNNEQFF,TGTGCCAGCAGCCAGACAGGGAACAATGAGCAGTTCTTC
TRBJ2-1,TRBV19,-,-,CASSIQGYEQFF,TGTGCCAGTAGTATTCAGGGATATGAGCAGTTCTTC
TRBJ2-7,TRBV25-1,-,TRBD2,CASTPGGDWGYEQYF,TGTGCCAGCACCCCCGGGGGGGACTGGGGCTACGAGCAGTACTTC
TRBJ2-1,TRBV5-4,-,TRBD2,CASRGWEGYNEQFF,TGTGCCAGCAGAGGGTGGGAGGGCTACAATGAGCAGTTCTTC
TRBJ2-7,TRBV5-1,-,-,CASSLQGGFSYEQYF,TGCGCCAGCAGCTTACAGGGTGGGTTCTCCTACGAGCAGTACTTC
TRBJ1-6,TRBV3-1/TRBV3-2,few,TRBD1,CASRPGQIFSPLHF,TGTGCCAGCCGTCCGGGACAGATTTTTTCACCCCTCCACTTT
TRBJ2-3,TRBV2,-,TRBD2,CASRAKLALSTDTQYF,TGTGCCAGCAGGGCCAAACTAGCGCTAAGCACAGATACGCAGTATTTT
TRBJ2-1,TRBV27,once,TRBD2,CASSFWVAGYEQFF,TGTGCCAGCAGTTTTTGGGTAGCGGGATACGAGCAGTTCTTC
TRBJ2-7,TRBV28,-,TRBD2,CASIAGEFFEQYF,TGTGCCAGCATCGCGGGAGAATTTTTCGAGCAGTACTTC
TRBJ2-1,TRBV10-3,few,-,CAITRAGGNEQFF,TGTGCCATCACGCGCGCAGGGGGGAATGAGCAGTTCTTC
TRBJ1-2,TRBV6-5,once,-,CASTAPRTGNYGYTF,TGTGCCAGCACCGCACCACGAACAGGGAACTATGGCTACACCTTC
TRBJ2-3,TRBV6-5,once,TRBD1,CASKDKGAFTDTQYF,TGTGCCAGCAAGGACAAGGGGGCATTTACTGATACGCAGTATTTT
TRBJ2-2,TRBV11-2,-,-,CASSLWAVDTGELFF,TGTGCCAGCAGCTTGTGGGCCGTGGACACCGGGGAGCTGTTTTTT
TRBJ2-3,TRBV15,-,TRBD2,CATSRDLARLAGGSGYF,TGTGCCACCAGCAGAGATCTAGCTCGGCTAGCGGGAGGGTCCGGGTATTTT
TRBJ1-5,TRBV28,-,TRBD1,CASREQGLGNQPQHF,TGTGCCAGCAGAGAACAGGGGTTGGGTAATCAGCCCCAGCATTTT
TRBJ1-4,TRBV6-6,-,-,CASSYAVAGTNEKLFF,TGTGCCAGCAGTTACGCGGTGGCGGGAACTAATGAAAAACTGTTTTTT
TRBJ2-3,TRBV9,-,-,CASSVGLQGRTGTQYF,TGTGCCAGCAGCGTAGGGCTCCAGGGAAGGACGGGTACGCAGTATTTT
TRBJ2-4,TRBV30,-,-,CAWSLLAKNIQYF,TGTGCCTGGAGTTTACTAGCCAAAAACATTCAGTACTTC
TRBJ2-7,TRBV6-5,once,TRBD1,CASRVSGTGDYEQYF,TGTGCCAGCAGGGTATCCGGGACAGGGGACTACGAGCAGTACTTC
TRBJ1-1,TRBV27,-,-,CASSFQGSTEAFF,TGTGCCAGCAGTTTTCAGGGGAGCACTGAAGCTTTCTTT
TRBJ1-2,TRBV28,-,TRBD1,CASNRGQGGYTF,TGTGCCAGCAACAGGGGGCAAGGGGGCTACACCTTC
TRBJ2-7,TRBV15,-,-,CATSWDINYEQYF,TGTGCCACCAGCTGGGACATCAACTACGAGCAGTACTTC
TRBJ2-7,TRBV28,-,-,CASSTHYEQYF,TGTGCCAGCAGTACACACTACGAGCAGTACTTC
TRBJ2-7,TRBV7-2,-,-,CASRQGVGSWSYEQYF,TGTGCCAGCCGACAGGGCGTCGGGAGCTGGTCCTACGAGCAGTACTTC
TRBJ2-1,TRBV25-1,many,TRBD1,CASSDVAGGTYNEQFF,TGTGCCAGCAGTGACGTGGCAGGGGGAACCTACAATGAGCAGTTCTTC
TRBJ2-7,TRBV27,-,-,CASSLSLGFEQYF,TGTGCCAGCAGTTTATCTTTGGGCTTCGAGCAGTACTTC
TRBJ2-3,TRBV5-4,-,TRBD2,CASSLGGGRATDTQYF,TGTGCCAGCAGCTTGGGGGGCGGGAGGGCCACAGATACGCAGTATTTT
TRBJ2-7,TRBV27,-,-,CASSYGDLTEQYF,TGTGCCAGCAGTTACGGGGACTTAACCGAGCAGTACTTC
TRBJ1-1,TRBV27,-,TRBD1,CASSPQGTGGTEAFF,TGTGCCAGCAGTCCTCAGGGGACAGGGGGGACTGAAGCTTTCTTT
TRBJ2-7,TRBV21-1,-,-,CASNATGGESYEQYF,TGTGCCAGCAACGCCACAGGGGGCGAGTCCTACGAGCAGTACTTC
TRBJ2-1,TRBV5-4,-,TRBD2,CASSSPGLAGHEQFF,TGTGCCAGCAGCTCGCCGGGACTAGCGGGGCATGAGCAGTTCTTC
TRBJ2-1,TRBV7-9,few,TRBD2,CASSRTSGHSYNEQFF,TGTGCCAGCAGCCGAACTAGCGGACACTCCTACAATGAGCAGTTCTTC
TRBJ1-1,TRBV7-9,-,-,CASRTTTGNSNTEAFF,TGTGCCAGCAGAACAACGACAGGAAACTCGAACACTGAAGCTTTCTTT
TRBJ2-6,TRBV28,once,-,CASSFPRAGANVLTF,TGTGCCAGCAGTTTCCCCAGGGCTGGGGCCAACGTCCTGACTTTC
TRBJ1-5,TRBV28,-,TRBD1,CASRPYSGGQPQHF,TGTGCCAGCAGACCCTACTCAGGGGGCCAGCCCCAGCATTTT